The 9 T cell receptor beta chains below were found in one sample sequenced in a study of CD8+CD57+ T cells in acquired aplastic anemia. Sequencing was done on patients that had shown CD8+CD57+ cell expansion by flow cytometry. Template material for TCR beta VDJ and CDR3 profiling consisted of genomic DNA. TCRdb passed the reads through MiXCR, listing each CDR3 protein once. The table records about 200,000 distinct CDR3 sequences, less than 75% of them present only once. Sequences were obtained from sorted CD4+, CD8+, or CD8+CD57+ T cells (not recorded which) from PBMCs. Source of these receptors: a human donor with aplastic anemia.

The V gene is TRBV6-2 or TRBV6-3, the J gene TRBJ2-7; D might be TRBD1 (6 bases). Trimming stripped 2 bases from V and 5 bases from J, with 10 bases between. Per the germline V gene, CDR1 is MNHEY and CDR2 is SVGEGT. The CDR3 runs 13 residues. This chain's CDR3 is CASSYLTGNEQYF. CDR3 DNA: TGTGCCAGCAGTTACCTTACAGGGAACGAGCAGTACTTC.

The V and J genes are TRBV20-1 and TRBJ1-1; D uncertain. V lost 0 bases to trimming and J lost 0 bases, with 14 bases between them. From germline, CDR1 is DFQATT and CDR2 SNEGSKA (reference sequence). The CDR3 length is 16 residues. The CDR3 region has the DNA TGCAGTGCTAGAGATCGTAGCCTGGGGATGAACACTGAAGCTTTCTTT. The encoded protein is CSARDRSLGMNTEAFF.

The chain employs TRBV19 and TRBJ1-5; D might be TRBD1 (5 bases). Germline CDR1 and CDR2: LNHDA and SQIVND (reference sequence). Trimming pared 6 bases from V and 1 base from J, leaving 13 bases between. CDR3 length equals 15 residues. The CDR3 loop reads CASSALRDSNQPQHF. CDR3 bases: TGTGCCAGTAGCGCCCTAAGGGACAGCAATCAGCCCCAGCATTTT.

The chain is built from TRBV15 and TRBJ2-2, with TRBD1 matching over 9 bases. The CDR3 loop spans 18 amino acids. Germline assignment: CDR1 LNHNV and CDR2 YYDKDF (reference sequence). The junction had 11 bases not matched to a gene; V was cut back by 3 bases and J by 3 bases. This CDR3 reads CATSRPLQGARDTGELFF. In DNA, the CDR3 is TGTGCCACCAGCAGGCCCTTACAGGGGGCAAGAGACACCGGGGAGCTGTTTTTT.

The CDR3 loop reads CSAPGMTGETQYF. In DNA, the CDR3 is TGCAGTGCACCTGGTATGACAGGAGAGACCCAGTACTTC. The gene calls are TRBV20-1 and TRBJ2-5; tentatively, D is TRBD1 (6 bases). Germline V gene data show CDR1 as DFQATT and CDR2 as SNEGSKA (reference sequence). This CDR3 spans 13 amino acids. V was shortened by 6 bases and J by 4 bases, with 15 bases between the two germline ends.

V and J are TRBV29-1 and TRBJ2-1; D is unclear. The CDR3 extends over 12 amino acids. CDR1 and CDR2 from the germline V gene are SQVTM and ANQGSEA. V lost 3 bases and J 0 bases, leaving 3 bases between the germline ends. The CDR3 DNA is TGCAGCGTTGATCCCTCCTACAATGAGCAGTTCTTC. Protein sequence: CSVDPSYNEQFF.

The chain has TRBV20-1 and TRBJ2-1; D ambiguous. V lost 0 bases, J lost 4 bases, and 7 bases lay in between. The CDR3 consists of 13 residues. Germline CDR1 reads DFQATT; CDR2 reads SNEGSKA (reference sequence). CDR3 nucleotides: TGCAGTGCTAGAGATTTCCAGTACAATGAGCAGTTCTTC. Residues: CSARDFQYNEQFF.

This clonotype was recorded only once. The chain uses TRBV19 and TRBJ2-7; D is undetermined. The germline gives CDR1 LNHDA, CDR2 SQIVND (reference sequence). V gave up 6 bases and J gave up 0 bases, with 15 bases separating them. The CDR3 is 15 residues long. The CDR3 loop reads CASSLSVIHSYEQYF. The CDR3 DNA reads TGTGCCAGTAGCCTCTCGGTCATCCACTCCTACGAGCAGTACTTC.

Ten or more counts support this clonotype. This sequence joins TRBV4-1 and TRBJ1-1; a weak D match, TRBD1 (6 bases). The CDR3 runs 14 residues. Germline V CDR1 and CDR2: MGHRA, YSYEKL. V lost 4 bases to trimming and J lost 1 base, with 10 bases between them. The CDR3 DNA follows: TGCGCCAGCAGCCTCCTGACAGGGAACACTGAAGCTTTCTTT. Residues: CASSLLTGNTEAFF.